These T cell receptor beta chains were read from a single sample in a study of shared clonotypes between healthy human individuals. Using immunoSEQ multiplex PCR, the repertoire was profiled, and TCRdb retains in-frame clones only, with some absent. There are fewer than 800,000 clones in the sample; about 90% occur only once, and about 24% lies in the top ten. The specimen sequenced was naive CD8+ T cells sorted from blood. The receptors shown here come from a man aged 25 to 40 in good health. Each CDR3 is given without its conserved first and last residue. Fields, in order: V gene, J gene, D gene, CDR3 protein. D genes are given only for firm matches.

TRBV7-9	TRBJ2-2	-	ASSNRGNTGELF
TRBV9	TRBJ2-3	-	ASSLTGQSRTDTQY
TRBV27	TRBJ2-7	-	ASSLNGQGPYEQY
TRBV11-2	TRBJ2-5	-	ASSLYGTHQETQY
TRBV11-2	TRBJ1-1	-	ASSVRGGLAEAF
TRBV7-9	TRBJ1-1	TRBD1	ASSPSAGGYLMNTEAF
TRBV4-1	TRBJ2-7	-	ASSQGVGTGYEQY
TRBV28	TRBJ2-7	TRBD2	ASSYLLGKREVHEQY
TRBV9	TRBJ2-7	-	ASSSPVGATYEQY
TRBV28	TRBJ2-1	TRBD2	ASSQRGRYNEQF
TRBV4-2	TRBJ2-1	TRBD2	ASSHLNTGLADRAGTYNEQF
TRBV27	TRBJ1-5	-	ASSLRRQPNQPQH
TRBV21-1	TRBJ2-3	-	ASSKSNPSTDTQY
TRBV9	TRBJ2-2	-	ASSVTSTGELF
TRBV7-8	TRBJ2-1	-	ASSRSEGAYNEQF
TRBV7-2	TRBJ2-7	-	ASSPSYEQY
TRBV25-1	TRBJ2-7	-	ASSESGGKDSYEQY
TRBV4-3	TRBJ1-4	-	ASSQDRTGGTNEKLF
TRBV27	TRBJ1-1	-	ASSLLGNTEAF
TRBV6-6	TRBJ2-1	TRBD2	ASSYSPSGSYEQF
TRBV4-1	TRBJ2-1	-	ASSQDMIEQF
TRBV11-2	TRBJ2-1	-	ASSLGYEQF
TRBV6-6	TRBJ2-7	-	ASRHREFRYEQY
TRBV27	TRBJ1-1	TRBD1	ASSIGTGGRAF
TRBV5-1	TRBJ1-1	-	ASSLYGAGRAMIAEAF
TRBV9	TRBJ2-1	TRBD1	ASSSGTGFIDNEQF
TRBV19	TRBJ1-2	-	ASSTGYAYGYT
TRBV2	TRBJ2-3	TRBD2	ASRGLNTDTQY
TRBV2	TRBJ2-3	-	ASSERLLTGLGTDTQY
TRBV27	TRBJ1-2	-	ASSWGQSNGYT
TRBV11-2	TRBJ2-1	-	ASSLAVVGSISYNEQF
TRBV15	TRBJ2-7	-	ATSREPGGTYEQY
TRBV5-6	TRBJ2-2	TRBD2	ASSFTSGRAGELF